This T cell receptor beta chain comes out of a study of tumor-infiltrating lymphocytes in oesophageal squamous cell carcinoma. TCRdb recomputed calls from the PCR reads with MiXCR, one row per CDR3 protein. The sample has around 18,000 distinct CDR3 sequences; roughly 42% are singletons. This clonotype has ten or more counts. This TCR was sampled from a male donor with esophageal squamous cell carcinoma. The specimen was esophageal tumor tissue.

CDR3 in DNA: TGTGCCAGCAGTTTCAGGGAAAATGAGCAGTTCTTC. It yields the protein CASSFRENEQFF. The rearrangement uses TRBV28 and TRBJ2-1; tentatively, D is TRBD1 (5 bases). The CDR3 loop spans 12 amino acids. V lost 3 bases and J lost 7, with 7 bases in between. Germline CDR1 and CDR2: MDHEN and SYDVKM.